This T cell receptor (beta chain) was recovered during a study of T cell responses to AZD1222 COVID-19 vaccine (dated by TCRdb to about 2021). Regarding the complete study: AZD1222 recipients whose second dose came at about 4 weeks and those whose second dose came at about 12 weeks were combined into one group, since spike-specific TCR depth and breadth did not differ between the two schedules. TCR sequencing covered roughly 230 trial participants: about 210 given two doses of AZD1222 and 26 given two doses of MenACWY control vaccine. Trial participants were enrolled by age into subgroups of 18-55, 56-69 and 70-plus years, and roughly 150, 30 and 60 TCR-sequenced participants, respectively, were included in these subgroups. General findings and caveats noted by the study authors: Most participants were white British and females outnumbered males, and the authors suggested that clonal diversity may have been underestimated. Because no day 14 peak-response samples were available, repertoires were characterized only after the peak T cell response. Conclusions about previously exposed vaccinees are limited because only six or seven AZD1222 recipients were SARS-CoV-2 seropositive at baseline. After two AZD1222 doses, spike-specific TCR breadth and depth were significantly higher than at day 0 and than in MenACWY recipients. Nearly half of unique spike-specific TCRs reportedly recognized epitopes outside regions mutated in the B.1.351 and B.1.1.7 variants. In the small 56-69-year group, the increase in depth fell short of significance, most likely because of low power. The vaccine-associated CD4 TCRs covered the entire spike protein, and the dominant responses fell in regions 160-218 and 743-854.

Taken with the paper, the label for time point translates to: baseline before first vaccination. Samples from vaccinated people were obtained from the UK trials COV001 and COV002, which included a single-blind randomized controlled phase 2/3 trial of AZD1222 (ChAdOx1 nCoV-19) in healthy adults. Trial participant PBMC samples were collected at day 0 and day 28 after the second dose for TCRbeta chain sequencing. Between the V and J ends, shortened by 1 base and 0 bases respectively, the junction contains 8 bases. The CDR3 numbers 15 residues from cysteine through phenylalanine. Of the read, only the CDR3 DNA is kept; its 45 bases are in frame from base 1. The germline V gene sets CDR1 to SGHTS and CDR2 to YDEGEE. The CDR3 regions of human TCRbeta chains were analyzed by immunosequencing. In the source study's methods: Repertoire TCRs were matched against a reference library of SARS-CoV-2-specific TCRs generated with the MIRA antigen-specificity platform. Breadth was defined as the fraction of unique TCRs that were SARS-CoV-2-associated, and depth was defined as the fraction of total T cells that were SARS-CoV-2-associated. Using the MIRA data, every spike-specific TCR was mapped to the spike region that the TCR reacted to and assigned to either a CD4 or a CD8 class. Log10-transformed breadth and depth values were compared by one-way ANOVA with Sidak's multiple comparisons tests. Sourced from immuneACCESS, this table was stored by TCRdb with only in-frame sequences that have V and J called. A share of the clones is absent; for the studies checked, an unresolved V gene accounts for under half, and the remainder has no known explanation. Clone size and V and J calls were adopted from that table, with D and trimming inferred from the DNA. The sample table records some 170,000 clones; more than 80% of these occur just once. Of the sample, about 3% falls within the top ten clones.

As concerns this clone: Its antigen is currently not known. Base quality data are lacking; no much larger clone is found one base away.

The sample was peripheral blood, taken on day 0 of AZD1222 vaccination. This receptor was obtained from an adult in good health. The chain couples TRBV5-8 to TRBJ2-1; TRBD2 might be the D gene, on 5 matching bases. The CDR3 here reads CASSLRGSSYNEQFF. The nucleotide sequence is TGTGCCAGCAGCTTGCGTGGGAGCTCCTACAATGAGCAGTTCTTC.